The 17 T cell receptor beta chains reported below all come from one sample, sequenced in a study of blood T cell repertoires in COVID-19 (dated by TCRdb to 2020 to 2022). Libraries were made using the immunoSEQ multiplex PCR assay. The immuneACCESS repertoire file appears here via TCRdb, limited to in-frame rearrangements. These files lack a portion of the clones; in checked studies, under half of the deficit traces to unresolved V genes, and the cause of the others is not known. For this sample there are 500,000 or so clones; roughly 90% appear just once. The top ten constitute roughly 0.72% of the sample. The source material was PBMCs or T cells enriched from blood (not recorded which). The source is a woman aged 18-35 years who had recovered from COVID-19.

The rearrangement links TRBV28 to TRBJ1-1; a possible D gene is TRBD1 (6 bases). V lost 4 bases to trimming and J lost 0 bases, with 12 bases between them. This CDR3 region has 15 residues. CDR1 is MDHEN and CDR2 is SYDVKM in the germline V gene. CDR3 region: CASSSTGDMNTEAFF. Here the CDR3 DNA reads TGTGCCAGCAGTTCGACAGGAGACATGAACACTGAAGCTTTCTTT.

The chain recombines TRBV25-1 with TRBJ2-5; 12 nucleotides agree with TRBD2. There are 17 residues in the CDR3. Trimming removed 1 base from V and 5 bases from J; junction bases left unmatched: 8. The germline V gene encodes CDR1 MGHDK and CDR2 SYGVNS. Here the CDR3 reads CASSESTSGGYPETQYF. CDR3 bases: TGTGCCAGCAGTGAATCGACTAGCGGGGGCTACCCGGAGACCCAGTACTTC.

This chain uses TRBV7-2 with TRBJ1-4; 7 positions match TRBD1. CDR1 SGHTA and CDR2 FQGNSA come from the germline V gene. The CDR3 length is 15 residues. V lost 3 bases, J lost 5 bases, and 6 bases stayed unmatched. The CDR3 nucleotides are TGTGCCAGCAGCTTCACAGGGGAAAGAAATGAAAAACTGTTTTTT. Translated: CASSFTGERNEKLFF.

The chain carries TRBV28 and TRBJ2-3; 8 bases line up with TRBD2. The J segment lost 2 bases and the V segment lost 7 bases, leaving 5 bases of the junction unmatched. This CDR3 has 14 residues. Germline CDR1 MDHEN, CDR2 SYDVKM. The CDR3 here is CASTAGGNTDTQYF. Here the CDR3 DNA reads TGTGCCAGCACTGCGGGGGGCAACACAGATACGCAGTATTTT.

This clone was seen only a few times. The gene calls are TRBV4-1 and TRBJ1-2; D is undetermined. Per germline, CDR1 MGHRA and CDR2 YSYEKL. This CDR3 has 15 residues. The V gene lost 2 bases and the J gene lost 0 bases, with 10 bases spanning the gap. Here the CDR3 reads CASSQPERANYGYTF. CDR3 sequence (DNA): TGCGCCAGCAGCCAACCCGAACGAGCTAACTATGGCTACACCTTC.

Only one count was recorded for this clone. The chain recombines TRBV6-5 with TRBJ2-7, with 9 bases that match TRBD1. The CDR3 loop spans 15 amino acids. Germline lookup yields CDR1 MNHEY and CDR2 SVGAGI. V was pared by 4 bases and J by 3 bases, with 7 bases of the junction left unmatched. The chain's CDR3 is CASSFGQGSFYEQYF. CDR3 coding DNA: TGTGCCAGCAGTTTCGGACAGGGGAGTTTCTACGAGCAGTACTTC.

V usage is TRBV19 and J usage is TRBJ1-1, with D uncertain. Germline V gene lookup returns CDR1 LNHDA and CDR2 SQIVND (reference sequence). V was pared by 3 bases and J by 2 bases, with 13 bases between. The CDR3 consists of 15 residues. CDR3 nucleotide sequence: TGTGCCAGTAGTATGATGGAGGGAGTTAACACTGAAGCTTTCTTT. It codes for CASSMMEGVNTEAFF.

The V call is TRBV4-1, the J call TRBJ2-5; 12 bases align to TRBD2. V was clipped by 2 bases and J by 5 bases; unmatched bases: 0. This CDR3 is built from 14 residues. Germline assignment: CDR1 MGHRA and CDR2 YSYEKL. Here the CDR3 reads CASSQLAGGETQYF. CDR3 DNA: TGCGCCAGCAGCCAACTAGCGGGGGGGGAGACCCAGTACTTC.

This chain uses TRBV9 with TRBJ1-5; D is possibly TRBD1 (6 bases). This CDR3 comprises 14 residues. The V gene's germline CDR1 is SGDLS and CDR2 YYNGEE. Trimming took off 0 bases at V and 8 bases at J, with 12 bases between the two ends. CDR3 amino acids: CASSVDGGGEPQHF. The CDR3 DNA reads TGTGCCAGCAGCGTAGACGGGGGGGGCGAGCCCCAGCATTTT.

The V gene is TRBV27, the J gene TRBJ1-2; D is possibly TRBD1 (6 bases). CDR1 MNHEY and CDR2 SMNVEV come from the germline V gene (reference sequence). V dropped 4 bases and J dropped 4 bases, with 19 bases sitting between them. This CDR3 spans 16 amino acids. CDR3 sequence reads: CASSSLSGEWSYGYTF. The CDR3 nucleotides are TGTGCCAGCAGTTCCCTCTCAGGGGAGTGGAGCTATGGCTACACCTTC.

This clone came up once. The chain couples TRBV11-2 to TRBJ2-3; 9 positions match TRBD2. The V and J ends lost 6 bases and 2 bases, in that order; junction bases with no gene match: 6. Per the germline V gene, CDR1 is SGHAT and CDR2 is FQNNGV. This CDR3 contains 15 residues. The CDR3 DNA sequence: TGTGCCAGCAGTTCCGAGCGGGGGGCCACAGATACGCAGTATTTT. Its protein product is CASSSERGATDTQYF.

The V and J genes are TRBV2 and TRBJ2-2; possibly TRBD2 for D (5 bases). Germline V gives CDR1 SNHLY, CDR2 FYNNEI. The CDR3 is made up of 13 amino acids. V was cut by 5 bases and J by 7 bases, with 11 bases left in between. CDR3 in amino acids: CASSSRAGGELFF. CDR3 in DNA: TGTGCCAGCAGTTCGAGGGCGGGCGGGGAGCTGTTTTTT.

There are a few counts of this clone. The junction departs from the called germline gene at one end, perhaps through a read error. The V gene is TRBV6-5, the J gene TRBJ2-5; TRBD1 agrees at 8 bases. CDR1 is MNHEY and CDR2 is SVGAGI in the germline V gene. This CDR3 contains 11 residues. CDR3 protein: CASRGSGQGDF. CDR3 DNA sequence: TGTGCCAGCAGGGGGTCAGGACAGGGTGACTTC.

The V and J genes are TRBV2 and TRBJ2-5; TRBD1 matches 7 bases. Unmatched junction bases numbered 11, after V lost 6 bases and J lost 4 bases. This CDR3 has 15 amino acids. CDR1 and CDR2 (germline): SNHLY, FYNNEI. CDR3 protein: CASRRFRGQGETQYF. The CDR3 region has the DNA TGTGCCAGCAGACGTTTTAGGGGGCAGGGAGAGACCCAGTACTTC. The full variable domain, with the rest looked up from reference TRBV2 and TRBJ2-5, is EPEVTQTPSHQVTQMGQEVILRCVPISNHLYFYWYRQILGQKVEFLVSFYNNEISEKSEIFDDQFSVERPDGSNFTLKIRSTKLEDSAMYFCASRRFRGQGETQYFGPGTRLLVL.

The chain recombines TRBV5-6 with TRBJ2-7; 8 nucleotides line up with TRBD2. CDR3 length: 17 amino acids. After removal of 4 bases from V and 0 bases from J, the junction contained 12 bases not matched to a gene. Per the germline V gene, CDR1 is SGHDT and CDR2 is YYEEEE. The CDR3 protein is CASSPGLAGTSSYEQYF. Here the CDR3 DNA reads TGTGCCAGCAGCCCCGGGCTAGCGGGTACGAGCTCCTACGAGCAGTACTTC.

This chain joins TRBV5-1 and TRBJ2-2; TRBD1 matches 8 bases. The CDR3 is made up of 14 amino acids. V lost 7 bases and J lost 4; bases outside the gene matches: 6. CDR1 and CDR2 from the germline V gene are SGHRS and YFSETQ. The CDR3 here is CASRSTGGTGELFF. DNA of the CDR3: TGCGCCAGCCGTAGCACAGGGGGCACCGGGGAGCTGTTTTTT. The whole variable domain, filled in from reference TRBV5-1 and TRBJ2-2, reads KAGVTQTPRYLIKTRGQQVTLSCSPISGHRSVSWYQQTPGQGLQFLFEYFSETQRNKGNFPGRFSGRQFSNSRSEMNVSTLELGDSALYLCASRSTGGTGELFFGEGSRLTVL.

V gene TRBV5-1 combines with J gene TRBJ2-5; 8 bases match TRBD2. The CDR3 has 14 amino acids. The junction had 14 bases not matched to a gene; V was cut back by 3 bases and J by 13 bases. CDR1 SGHRS and CDR2 YFSETQ come from the germline V gene. The CDR3 nucleotides are TGCGCCAGCAGCTATACAGCGGGGGACTTAAGGAGGTACTTC. Protein product: CASSYTAGDLRRYF.